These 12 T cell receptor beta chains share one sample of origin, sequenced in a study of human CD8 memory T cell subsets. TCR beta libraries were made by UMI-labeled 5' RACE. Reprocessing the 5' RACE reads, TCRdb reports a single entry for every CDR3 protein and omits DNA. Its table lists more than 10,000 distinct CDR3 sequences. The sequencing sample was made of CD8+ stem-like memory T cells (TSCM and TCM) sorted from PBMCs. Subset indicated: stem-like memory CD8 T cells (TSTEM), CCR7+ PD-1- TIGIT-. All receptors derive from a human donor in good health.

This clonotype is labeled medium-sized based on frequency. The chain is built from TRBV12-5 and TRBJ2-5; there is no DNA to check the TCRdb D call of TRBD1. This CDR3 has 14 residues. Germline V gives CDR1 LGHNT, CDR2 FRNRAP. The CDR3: CASGPGGVQETQYF.

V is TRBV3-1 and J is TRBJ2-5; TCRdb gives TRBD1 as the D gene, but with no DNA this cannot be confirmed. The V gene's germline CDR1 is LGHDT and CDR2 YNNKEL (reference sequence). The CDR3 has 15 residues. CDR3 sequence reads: CASSQGTGGMETQYF.

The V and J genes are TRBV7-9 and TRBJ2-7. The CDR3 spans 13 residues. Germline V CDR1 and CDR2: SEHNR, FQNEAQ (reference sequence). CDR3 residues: CASSFGGTYEQYF.

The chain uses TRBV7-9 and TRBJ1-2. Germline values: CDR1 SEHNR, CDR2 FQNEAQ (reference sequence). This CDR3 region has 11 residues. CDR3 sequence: CASSLEGGYTF.

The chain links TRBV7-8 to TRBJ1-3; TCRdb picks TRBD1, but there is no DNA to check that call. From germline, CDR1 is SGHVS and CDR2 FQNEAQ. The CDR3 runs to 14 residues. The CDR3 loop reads CASSDTYSGNTIYF.

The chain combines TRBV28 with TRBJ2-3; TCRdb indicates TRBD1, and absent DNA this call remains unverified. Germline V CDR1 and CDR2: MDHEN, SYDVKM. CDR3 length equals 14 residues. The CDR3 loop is CASSLAGGVDTQYF.

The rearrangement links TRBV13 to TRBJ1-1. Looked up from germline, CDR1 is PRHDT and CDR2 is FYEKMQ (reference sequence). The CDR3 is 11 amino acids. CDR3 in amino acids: CASSLGAEAFF.

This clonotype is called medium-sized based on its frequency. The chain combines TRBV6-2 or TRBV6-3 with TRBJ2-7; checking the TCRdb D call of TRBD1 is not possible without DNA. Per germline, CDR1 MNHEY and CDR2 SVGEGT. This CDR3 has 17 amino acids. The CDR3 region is CASSYSNGAQGVYEQYF.

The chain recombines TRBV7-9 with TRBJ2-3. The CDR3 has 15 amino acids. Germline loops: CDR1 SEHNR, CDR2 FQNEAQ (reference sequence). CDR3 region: CASSFTLETTDTQYF.

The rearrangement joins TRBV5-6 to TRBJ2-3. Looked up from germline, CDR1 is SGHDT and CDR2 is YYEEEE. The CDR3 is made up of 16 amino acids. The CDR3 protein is CASSLMSAASTDTQYF.

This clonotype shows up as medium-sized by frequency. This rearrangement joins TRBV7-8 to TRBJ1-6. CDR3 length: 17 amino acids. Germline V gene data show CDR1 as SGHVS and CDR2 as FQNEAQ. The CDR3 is CASSLELRPTDNSPLHF. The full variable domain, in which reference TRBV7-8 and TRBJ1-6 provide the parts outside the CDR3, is GAGVSQSPRYKVAKRGQDVALRCDPISGHVSLFWYQQALGQGPEFLTYFQNEAQLDKSGLPSDRFFAERPEGSVSTLKIQRTQQEDSAVYLCASSLELRPTDNSPLHFGNGTRLTVT.

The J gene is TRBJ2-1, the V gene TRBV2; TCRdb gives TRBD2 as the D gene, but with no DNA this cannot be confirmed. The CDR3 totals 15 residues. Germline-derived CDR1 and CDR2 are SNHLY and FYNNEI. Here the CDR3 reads CASSYTSGIYNEQFF.